Following are 26 T cell receptor beta chains from one sample sequenced in a study of blood T cell repertoires in COVID-19. TCRdb's copy holds only in-frame clones and misses some; the assay was immunoSEQ multiplex PCR. The sample lists roughly 81,000 clones; more than 75% were seen once. Sequenced input: peripheral blood. These receptors were taken from a middle-aged man with acute or convalescent COVID-19.

This chain links TRBV5-4 with TRBJ2-7; possibly TRBD2 for D (6 bases). The CDR3 extends over 14 amino acids. Between the trimmed V and J ends, which lost 0 bases and 3 bases, there was a span of 10 bases. Germline values: CDR1 SGHNT, CDR2 YYREEE (reference sequence). CDR3 sequence reads: CASSLEPGDYEQYF. CDR3 nucleotides: TGTGCCAGCAGCTTGGAGCCGGGGGACTACGAGCAGTACTTC.

This clone has just a few counts. The chain links TRBV7-3 to TRBJ1-2; a weak D match, TRBD1 (5 bases). The V gene lost 2 bases and the J gene lost 7 bases, with 8 bases spanning the gap. Germline loops: CDR1 SGHTA, CDR2 FQGTGA. This CDR3 is 12 amino acids long. The CDR3 protein is CASSLGRGGYTF. CDR3 coding DNA: TGTGCCAGCAGCTTAGGGAGGGGTGGCTACACCTTC.

The chain couples TRBV6-6 to TRBJ2-3; D gene unclear. The CDR3 is made up of 12 amino acids. Trimming removed 6 bases from V and 4 bases from J, with 8 bases in between. Germline-derived CDR1 and CDR2 are MNHNY and SVGAGI (reference sequence). The CDR3 bases are TGTGCCAGCAGCCTTAGAGCAGATACGCAGTATTTT. It codes for CASSLRADTQYF.

The chain joins TRBV5-6 to TRBJ1-3, with D tentatively TRBD1 (5 bases). This CDR3 has 16 residues. Trimming removed 1 base from V and 0 bases from J, with 11 bases in between. Germline loops: CDR1 SGHDT, CDR2 YYEEEE. The CDR3: CASSLRRASSGNTIYF. Here the CDR3 DNA reads TGTGCCAGCAGCTTGCGCAGGGCCAGCTCTGGAAACACCATATATTTT. Looking up the rest from reference TRBV5-6 and TRBJ1-3 gives the full variable domain: DAGVTQSPTHLIKTRGQQVTLRCSPKSGHDTVSWYQQALGQGPQFIFQYYEEEERQRGNFPDRFSGHQFPNYSSELNVNALLLGDSALYLCASSLRRASSGNTIYFGEGSWLTVV.

This chain connects TRBV9 to TRBJ2-7, with 10 nucleotides matching TRBD1. Losses at the gene ends were 3 bases for V and 7 bases for J; bases not matched to a gene: 10. The germline V gene encodes CDR1 SGDLS and CDR2 YYNGEE. This CDR3 is built from 15 residues. CDR3: CASSARGTGVGEQYF. The CDR3 DNA reads TGTGCCAGCAGCGCCCGTGGGACAGGGGTGGGGGAGCAGTACTTC.

The chain combines TRBV4-3 with TRBJ2-1; no definite D call. The CDR3 covers 15 residues. Germline V gene sequence: CDR1 LGHNA, CDR2 YSLEER. V was clipped by 0 bases and J by 10 bases, with 16 bases between them. The CDR3 spells CASSQDSSTRGEQFF. CDR3 bases: TGCGCCAGCAGCCAAGATTCCTCGACTCGTGGCGAGCAGTTCTTC.

The V and J genes are TRBV2 and TRBJ1-5; 12 positions agree with TRBD1. V was clipped by 8 bases and J by 1 base; unmatched bases: 9. CDR3 length: 17 residues. Germline CDR1 reads SNHLY; CDR2 reads FYNNEI. CDR3 loop: CASGTGTGGVSNQPQHF. The CDR3 nucleotides read TGTGCCAGCGGGACCGGGACAGGGGGCGTGAGCAATCAGCCCCAGCATTTT.

This clone appeared a few times. This sequence joins TRBV27 and TRBJ1-5; D uncertain. Between the trimmed V and J ends, which lost 4 bases and 5 bases, there was a span of 12 bases. CDR3 length equals 14 residues. In germline, CDR1 is MNHEY, CDR2 SMNVEV (reference sequence). CDR3: CASSSQHHDQPQHF. The CDR3 DNA is TGTGCCAGCAGTTCCCAACATCACGATCAGCCCCAGCATTTT.

The chain recombines TRBV7-2 with TRBJ2-7; TRBD1 is a possible D gene (8 bases). The length of the CDR3 is 15 residues. Germline CDR1 and CDR2: SGHTA and FQGNSA. Deletions cut 1 base from V and 6 bases from J, with 16 bases between. CDR3 protein: CASSLGTGRGSEQYF. CDR3 in DNA: TGTGCCAGCAGCTTAGGGACAGGGAGGGGGAGCGAGCAGTACTTC.

The J gene is TRBJ1-2, the V gene TRBV6-5, with D unclear. CDR3 length equals 12 residues. Trimming cost V 4 bases and J 1 base, with 4 bases left between them. Germline V gives CDR1 MNHEY, CDR2 SVGAGI. CDR3 coding DNA: TGTGCCAGCAGTTTATATAACTATGGCTACACCTTC. This codes for CASSLYNYGYTF.

This clone was counted a single time. The gene calls are TRBV27 and TRBJ1-4; TRBD1 is a possible D gene (6 bases). V lost 11 bases, J lost 0 bases, and 13 bases lay in between. The germline gives CDR1 MNHEY, CDR2 SMNVEV (reference sequence). The CDR3 sequence is 14 residues long. CDR3 sequence reads: CALQGGATNEKLFF. Written as DNA, the CDR3 is TGTGCCTTACAGGGAGGGGCAACTAATGAAAAACTGTTTTTT. The whole variable domain, remainder taken from reference TRBV27 and TRBJ1-4, is EAQVTQNPRYLITVTGKKLTVTCSQNMNHEYMSWYRQDPGLGLRQIYYSMNVEVTDKGDVPEGYKVSRKEKRNFPLILESPSPNQTSLYFCALQGGATNEKLFFGSGTQLSVL.

V is TRBV19 and J is TRBJ1-1; D remains ambiguous. V dropped 2 bases and J dropped 3 bases, with 13 bases sitting between them. Germline V CDR1 and CDR2: LNHDA, SQIVND (reference sequence). This CDR3 contains 15 residues. The CDR3 sequence is CASSIRPGGYTEAFF. In DNA, the CDR3 is TGTGCCAGTAGTATAAGGCCAGGTGGTTACACTGAAGCTTTCTTT.

Concerning this clone: At one end, the junction sequence differs from germline, possibly due to a read error. The rearrangement joins TRBV7-7 to TRBJ1-6; tentative D call: TRBD1 (6 bases). The CDR3 sequence is 15 residues long. Germline V lookup: CDR1 SSHAT, CDR2 FNYEAQ (reference sequence). This chain's CDR3 is CASSLTDSYNSPLHF. The DNA for the CDR3 is TGTGCTAGCAGCTTAACGGACAGCTATAATTCACCCCTCCACTTT.

The CDR3 spells CATSRLGSLAGGADTQYF. The CDR3 nucleotides are TGTGCCACCAGCAGATTGGGGTCCCTAGCGGGAGGAGCAGATACGCAGTATTTT. The chain uses TRBV15 and TRBJ2-3, with 11 bases matching TRBD2. The ends lost 2 bases at V and 4 bases at J; junction bases unmatched: 11. The germline V gene has CDR1 LNHNV and CDR2 YYDKDF (reference sequence). The CDR3 totals 18 residues.

This clone has just one count. The V call is TRBV11-2, the J call TRBJ2-1, with 9 positions matching TRBD2. Trimming at V came to 1 base and at J to 7 bases, leaving 8 bases not matched to a gene. The V gene's germline CDR1 is SGHAT and CDR2 FQNNGV. This CDR3 is built from 16 residues. The CDR3, as DNA: TGTGCCAGCAGCTTAGTAATCGGCGCGGGAGGGAATGAGCAGTTCTTC. Translated: CASSLVIGAGGNEQFF.

The rearrangement uses TRBV12-3 or TRBV12-4 and TRBJ1-1; D remains unclear. CDR3 length equals 13 residues. The ends were cut back, 5 bases at V and 0 bases at J, with 7 bases in the middle. CDR3 sequence: CASSPDMNTEAFF. The CDR3 coding sequence is TGTGCCAGCAGTCCCGACATGAACACTGAAGCTTTCTTT.

J is TRBJ1-4 and V is TRBV6-6; no firm D call. Germline V lookup: CDR1 MNHNY, CDR2 SVGAGI (reference sequence). Trimming cost V 7 bases and J 2 bases, with 5 bases left between them. This CDR3 has 12 amino acids. In nucleotides, the CDR3 is TGTGCCAGCAAACAGACTAATGAAAAACTGTTTTTT. This translates into CASKQTNEKLFF.

This clone was detected only once. The chain couples TRBV5-8 to TRBJ1-6; D uncertain. Germline CDR1 reads SGHTS; CDR2 reads YDEGEE. Trimming removed 0 bases from V and 0 bases from J, with 13 bases in between. This CDR3 contains 18 residues. The CDR3 sequence: CASSLARDPSSYNSPLHF. As DNA, the CDR3 is TGTGCCAGCAGCTTGGCGCGGGATCCGAGCTCCTATAATTCACCCCTCCACTTT.

CDR3 nucleotide sequence: TGCAGCGTTGGGGCAGACTATGGCTACACCTTC. This translates into CSVGADYGYTF. The chain has TRBV29-1 and TRBJ1-2; no reliable D call. The CDR3 extends over 11 amino acids. V lost 4 bases and J 3 bases, leaving 6 bases between the germline ends. CDR1 is SQVTM, CDR2 ANQGSEA, per germline.

This chain connects TRBV4-1 to TRBJ2-1; the match to TRBD1 covers 7 bases. Germline-derived CDR1 and CDR2 are MGHRA and YSYEKL. V dropped 3 bases and J dropped 7; count of bases not matched to a gene: 18. The CDR3 runs 18 residues. CDR3 loop: CASSHDPQDRISGNEQFF. In nucleotides, the CDR3 is TGCGCCAGCAGCCATGACCCACAGGACAGGATCTCCGGGAATGAGCAGTTCTTC.

The rearrangement joins TRBV10-2 to TRBJ1-5; D may be TRBD1 (6 bases). V lost 3 bases, J lost 0 bases, and 9 bases lay in between. The CDR3 extends over 15 amino acids. Per germline, CDR1 WSHSY and CDR2 SAAADI. CDR3 sequence (DNA): TGCGCCAGCAGTGAAACAGGGACTAGCAATCAGCCCCAGCATTTT. It specifies CASSETGTSNQPQHF.

The CDR3 sequence is CASSFTGTRYGNEQFF. CDR3 bases: TGCGCCAGCAGCTTCACCGGGACTAGGTATGGCAATGAGCAGTTCTTC. This chain links TRBV5-1 with TRBJ2-1; 8 bases match TRBD2. The CDR3 is made up of 16 amino acids. Germline assignment: CDR1 SGHRS and CDR2 YFSETQ. The V and J ends lost 2 bases and 6 bases, in that order; junction bases with no gene match: 10.

This rearrangement joins TRBV18 to TRBJ1-1; D possibly corresponds to TRBD1 (5 bases). Trimming took 5 bases from V and 4 from J, leaving 20 bases between them. Germline V lookup: CDR1 KGHSH, CDR2 LQKENI. The CDR3 covers 16 residues. The CDR3 bases are TGTGCCAGCTCATCAAAGCCGGGGGGAGCGGGCACTGAAGCTTTCTTT. Protein product: CASSSKPGGAGTEAFF.

In this sample, this clone turned up once. CDR3 sequence: CASGDGINTEAFF. CDR3 sequence (DNA): TGTGCCAGCGGCGACGGGATAAACACTGAAGCTTTCTTT. The V gene is TRBV7-2, the J gene TRBJ1-1, with D unresolved. V lost 8 bases and J 2 bases, leaving 12 bases between the germline ends. The CDR3 is 13 residues long. Looked up from germline, CDR1 is SGHTA and CDR2 is FQGNSA.

J is TRBJ1-2 and V is TRBV3-1 (or the pseudogene TRBV3-2), with TRBD1 matching over 8 bases. V was clipped by 4 bases and J by 5 bases; unmatched bases: 3. Germline V gene data show CDR1 as LGHDT and CDR2 as YNNKEL (reference sequence). This CDR3 is 13 amino acids long. The CDR3 nucleotides read TGTGCCAGCAGCCGGGACAGGACATATGGCTACACCTTC. Encoded protein: CASSRDRTYGYTF.

The chain carries TRBV5-5 and TRBJ2-3; 7 nucleotides line up with TRBD1. The junction had 16 bases not matched to a gene; V was cut back by 5 bases and J by 4 bases. The germline V gene has CDR1 SGHKS and CDR2 YYEKEE (reference sequence). The CDR3 length is 17 residues. CDR3 amino acids: CASSPLKTGVWADTQYF. CDR3 in DNA: TGTGCCAGCAGTCCTCTTAAAACAGGGGTTTGGGCAGATACGCAGTATTTT.